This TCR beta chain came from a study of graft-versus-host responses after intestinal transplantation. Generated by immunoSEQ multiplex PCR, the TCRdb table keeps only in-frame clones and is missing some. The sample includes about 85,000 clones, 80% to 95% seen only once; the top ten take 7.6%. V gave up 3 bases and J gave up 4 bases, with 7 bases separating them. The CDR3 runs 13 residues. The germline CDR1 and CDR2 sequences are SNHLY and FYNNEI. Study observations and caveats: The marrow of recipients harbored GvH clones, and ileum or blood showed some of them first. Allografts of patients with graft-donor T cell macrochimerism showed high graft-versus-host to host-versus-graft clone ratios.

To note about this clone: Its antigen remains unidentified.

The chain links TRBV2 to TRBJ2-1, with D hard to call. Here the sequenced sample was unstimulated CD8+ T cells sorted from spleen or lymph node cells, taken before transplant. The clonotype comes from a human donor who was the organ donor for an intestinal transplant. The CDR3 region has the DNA TGTGCCAGCAGTGAGTCGCCTTACAATGAGCAGTTCTTC. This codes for CASSESPYNEQFF.